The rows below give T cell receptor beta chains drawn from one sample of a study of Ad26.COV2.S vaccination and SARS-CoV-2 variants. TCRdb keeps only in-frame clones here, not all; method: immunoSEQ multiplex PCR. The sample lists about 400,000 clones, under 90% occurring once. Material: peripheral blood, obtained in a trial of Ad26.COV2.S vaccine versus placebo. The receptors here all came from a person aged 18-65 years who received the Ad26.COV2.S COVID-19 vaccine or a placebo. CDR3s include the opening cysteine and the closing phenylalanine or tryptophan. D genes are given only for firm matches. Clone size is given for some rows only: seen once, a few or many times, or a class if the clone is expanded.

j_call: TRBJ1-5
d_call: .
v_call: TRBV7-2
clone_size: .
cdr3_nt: TGTGCCAGCAGCTTATCGCCCCCCGTGACAGCCCAGCCCCAGCATTTT
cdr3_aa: CASSLSPPVTAQPQHF

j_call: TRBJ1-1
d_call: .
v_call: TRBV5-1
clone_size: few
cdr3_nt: TGCGCCAGCAGCTTGGAAGGGATGCCTAACACTGAAGCTTTCTTT
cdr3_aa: CASSLEGMPNTEAFF

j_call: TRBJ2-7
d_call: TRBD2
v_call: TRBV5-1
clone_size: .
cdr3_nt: TGCGCCAGCAGCTTGGACCTGTGGCGGGAGACCAACGAGCAGTACTTC
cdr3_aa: CASSLDLWRETNEQYF

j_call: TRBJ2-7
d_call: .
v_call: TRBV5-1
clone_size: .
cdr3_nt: TGCGCCAGCAGCTTGTGGGGGGAAAGTTTCTACGAGCAGTACTTC
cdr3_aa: CASSLWGESFYEQYF

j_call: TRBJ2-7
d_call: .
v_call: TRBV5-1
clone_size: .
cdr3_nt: TGCGCCAGCAGCTTGGAGGCGGGACTGAACTACGAGCAGTACTTC
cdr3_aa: CASSLEAGLNYEQYF

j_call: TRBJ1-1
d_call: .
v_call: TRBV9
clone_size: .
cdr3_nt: TGTGCCAGCAGCGTAGTCGGGGGAAGTAGCACTGAAGCTTTCTTT
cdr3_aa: CASSVVGGSSTEAFF

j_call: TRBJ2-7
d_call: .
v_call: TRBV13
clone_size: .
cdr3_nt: TGTGCCAGCAGCTTATTTCCGGGGAGGACTAATACCTACGAGCAGTACTTC
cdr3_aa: CASSLFPGRTNTYEQYF

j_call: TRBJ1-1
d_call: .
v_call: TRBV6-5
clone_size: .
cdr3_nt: TGTGCCAGCAGTTACTCTCCGGGACGAACTGAAGCTTTCTTT
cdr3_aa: CASSYSPGRTEAFF

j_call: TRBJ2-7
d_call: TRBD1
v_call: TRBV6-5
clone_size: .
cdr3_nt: TGTGCCAGCAGCAAAGGGGGCGGCCACTACGAGCAGTACTTC
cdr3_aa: CASSKGGGHYEQYF

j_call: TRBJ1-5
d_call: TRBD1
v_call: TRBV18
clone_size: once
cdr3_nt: TGTGCCAGCTCACCAGGGCAGGGGGCGATCAATCAGCCCCAGCATTTT
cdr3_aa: CASSPGQGAINQPQHF

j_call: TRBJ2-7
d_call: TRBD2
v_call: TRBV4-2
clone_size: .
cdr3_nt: TGTGCCAGCAGCCAAGATCGCGGTAGCGGGAACTACGAGCAGTACTTC
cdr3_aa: CASSQDRGSGNYEQYF

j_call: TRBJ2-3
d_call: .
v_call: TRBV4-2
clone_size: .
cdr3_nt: TGTGCCAGTTCTAGGTCACTAGGTCGGGTAGTCACAGATACGCAGTATTTT
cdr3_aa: CASSRSLGRVVTDTQYF

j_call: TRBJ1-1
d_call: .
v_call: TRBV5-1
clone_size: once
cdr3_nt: TGCGCCAGCAGCCCCAGAAGTAGCACTGAAGCTTTCTTT
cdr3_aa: CASSPRSSTEAFF

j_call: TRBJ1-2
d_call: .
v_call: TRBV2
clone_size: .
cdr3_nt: TGTGCAAGCAAGGAGGGAGTGGGCTACACCTTC
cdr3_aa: CASKEGVGYTF

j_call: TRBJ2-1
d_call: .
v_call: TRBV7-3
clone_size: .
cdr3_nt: TGTGCCAGCAGCCTCGGGACTGACAATGAGCAGTTCTTC
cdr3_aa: CASSLGTDNEQFF

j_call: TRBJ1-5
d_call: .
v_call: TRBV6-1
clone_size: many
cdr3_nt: TGTGCCAGCAGTGAAGGGACGGAGAATCAGCCCCAGCATTTT
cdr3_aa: CASSEGTENQPQHF

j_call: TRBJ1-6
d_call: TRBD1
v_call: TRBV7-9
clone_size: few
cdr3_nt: TGTGCCAGCAGCCATTGGGGGACAGGGGATAATTCACCCCTCCACTTT
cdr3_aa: CASSHWGTGDNSPLHF

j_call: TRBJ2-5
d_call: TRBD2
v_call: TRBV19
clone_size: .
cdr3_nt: TGTGCCAGTAGAACACAGGGACTAGCGGAGCAAGAGACCCAGTACTTC
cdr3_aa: CASRTQGLAEQETQYF

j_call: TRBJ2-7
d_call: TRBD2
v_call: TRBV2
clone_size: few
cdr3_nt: TGTGCCAGCTACCCGGGACTAGCGGGAGGTGTGAGCTCCTACGAGCAGTACTTC
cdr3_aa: CASYPGLAGGVSSYEQYF

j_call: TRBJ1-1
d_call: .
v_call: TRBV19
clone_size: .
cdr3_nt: TGTGCCAGTAGTATGTTAGGAAAAGAAGCTTTCTTT
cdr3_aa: CASSMLGKEAFF

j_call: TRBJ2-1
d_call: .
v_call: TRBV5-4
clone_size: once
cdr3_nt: TGTGCCAGCAGCTTGGCGTGGCGAGCAGGTGAGCAGTTCTTC
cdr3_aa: CASSLAWRAGEQFF

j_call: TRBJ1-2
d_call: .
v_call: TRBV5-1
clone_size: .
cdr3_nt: TGCGCCAGCAGCTTGGCCCCGGGGACTAACTATGGCTACACCTTC
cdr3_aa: CASSLAPGTNYGYTF

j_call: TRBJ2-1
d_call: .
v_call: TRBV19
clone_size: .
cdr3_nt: TGTGCCAGTAGTATCGAACCTGGGCACAATGAGCAGTTCTTC
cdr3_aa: CASSIEPGHNEQFF

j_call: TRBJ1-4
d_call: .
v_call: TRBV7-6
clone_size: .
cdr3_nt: TGTGCCAGCAGCTTAGGAATCTTAGGGGTAACAACTAATGAAAAACTGTTTTTT
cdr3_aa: CASSLGILGVTTNEKLFF

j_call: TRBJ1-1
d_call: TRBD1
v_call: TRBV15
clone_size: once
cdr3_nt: TGTGCCACCAAAGGGGGCCGGGGGGCTTTCTTT
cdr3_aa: CATKGGRGAFF

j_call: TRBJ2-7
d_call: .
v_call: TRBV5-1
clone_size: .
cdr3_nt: TGCGCCAGCAGCAACCCTAAGGCAGGGGCCTACGAGCAGTACTTC
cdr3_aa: CASSNPKAGAYEQYF

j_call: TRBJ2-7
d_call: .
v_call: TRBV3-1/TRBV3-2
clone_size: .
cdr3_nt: TGTGCCAGCAGCCCCCCTCGATCCAGCCACGAGCAGTACTTC
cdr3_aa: CASSPPRSSHEQYF

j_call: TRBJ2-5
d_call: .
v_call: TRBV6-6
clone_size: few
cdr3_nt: TGTGCCAGCAGTCTCCCGGGTACGGGAGAGACCCAGTACTTC
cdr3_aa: CASSLPGTGETQYF

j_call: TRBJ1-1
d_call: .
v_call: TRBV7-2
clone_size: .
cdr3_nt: TGTGCCAGCAGTTTACCTCAGTCTGGAACTGAAGCTTTCTTT
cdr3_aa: CASSLPQSGTEAFF

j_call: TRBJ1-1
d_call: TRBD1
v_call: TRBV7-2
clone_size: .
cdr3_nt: TGTGCCAGCAGACAAGGGACAGGGCGGGGGGACACTGAAGCTTTCTTT
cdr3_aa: CASRQGTGRGDTEAFF

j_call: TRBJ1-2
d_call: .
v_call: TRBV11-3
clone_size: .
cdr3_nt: TGTGCCAGCAGGGCGCGGGACGGTTACGGCTACACCTTC
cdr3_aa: CASRARDGYGYTF

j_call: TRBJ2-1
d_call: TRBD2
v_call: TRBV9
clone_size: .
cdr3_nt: TGTGCCAGCAGCACCGGACTAGCGGGTAACAATGAGCAGTTCTTC
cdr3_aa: CASSTGLAGNNEQFF

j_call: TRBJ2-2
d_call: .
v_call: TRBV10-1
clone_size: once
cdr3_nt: TGCGCCAGCAGTGAGGCTAGTCGGGAGCTGTTTTTT
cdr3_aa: CASSEASRELFF

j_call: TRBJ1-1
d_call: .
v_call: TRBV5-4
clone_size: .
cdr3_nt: TGTGCCAGCAAGGGGGGTGAAGCTTTCTTT
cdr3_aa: CASKGGEAFF

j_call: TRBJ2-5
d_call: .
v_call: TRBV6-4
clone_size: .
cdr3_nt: TGTGCCACCTCCGGGTACCAAGAGACCCAGTACTTC
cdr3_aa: CATSGYQETQYF

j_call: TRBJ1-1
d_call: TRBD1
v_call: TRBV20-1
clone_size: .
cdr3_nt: TGCACCGCCCCCCAGGGGGTAGAAGCTTTCTTT
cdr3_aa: CTAPQGVEAFF

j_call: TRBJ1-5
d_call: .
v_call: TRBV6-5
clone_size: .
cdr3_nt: TGTGCCAGCAGGATCGACGGAAGCGGGCAGCCCCAGCATTTT
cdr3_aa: CASRIDGSGQPQHF

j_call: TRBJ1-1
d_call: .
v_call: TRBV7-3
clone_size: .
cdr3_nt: TGTGCCAGCCGGGGCGGGATGAACACTGAAGCTTTCTTT
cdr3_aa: CASRGGMNTEAFF

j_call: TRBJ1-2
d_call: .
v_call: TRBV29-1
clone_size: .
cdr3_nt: TGCAGCGTTGAAGGGGGGCCCGGGACACTTCATTCAAACTATGGCTACACCTTC
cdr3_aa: CSVEGGPGTLHSNYGYTF

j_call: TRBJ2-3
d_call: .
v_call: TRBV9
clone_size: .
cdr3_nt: TGTGCCAGCAGCGGGCGCACAGGGCCGGGCACGCAGTATTTT
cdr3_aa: CASSGRTGPGTQYF

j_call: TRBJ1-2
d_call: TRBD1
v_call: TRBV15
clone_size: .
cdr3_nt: TGTGCCACCAGCCCTCACCTTATTCCGGGACAGGGTTATGGCTACACCTTC
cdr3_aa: CATSPHLIPGQGYGYTF

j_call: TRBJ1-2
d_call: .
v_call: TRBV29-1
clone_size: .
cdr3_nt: TGCAGCGTCGAGGAGGGCTACACCTTC
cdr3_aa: CSVEEGYTF

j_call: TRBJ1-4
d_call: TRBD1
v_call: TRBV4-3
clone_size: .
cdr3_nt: TGCGCCACGGGACAGACTAATGAAAAACTGTTTTTT
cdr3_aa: CATGQTNEKLFF

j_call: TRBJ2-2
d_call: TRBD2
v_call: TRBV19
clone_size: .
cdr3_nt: TGTGCCAGTAGTTTTCCGGGGGGACACACCGGGGAGCTGTTTTTT
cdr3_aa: CASSFPGGHTGELFF

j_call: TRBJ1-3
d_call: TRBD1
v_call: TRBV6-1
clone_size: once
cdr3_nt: TGTGCCAGCAGTGAATGGACAGGGGCCAGCTCTGGAAACACCATATATTTT
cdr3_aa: CASSEWTGASSGNTIYF

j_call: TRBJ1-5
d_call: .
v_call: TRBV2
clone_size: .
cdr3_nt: TGTGCCAGCAGTGCGGAAGGGGCGCGGAAGCCCCAGCATTTT
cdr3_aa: CASSAEGARKPQHF

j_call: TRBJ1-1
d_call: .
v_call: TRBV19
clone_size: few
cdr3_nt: TGTGCCAGCATGGACATCCTAGGGAGCACTGAAGCTTTCTTT
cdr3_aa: CASMDILGSTEAFF

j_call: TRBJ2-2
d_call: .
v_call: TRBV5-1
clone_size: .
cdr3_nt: TGCGCCAGCAGCTCAACCGCCACCGGGGAGCTGTTTTTT
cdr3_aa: CASSSTATGELFF

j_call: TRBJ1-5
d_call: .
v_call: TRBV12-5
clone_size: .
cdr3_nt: TGTGCTAGTGCCCCCCAGGGTTCCAGCAATCAGCCCCAGCATTTT
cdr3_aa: CASAPQGSSNQPQHF

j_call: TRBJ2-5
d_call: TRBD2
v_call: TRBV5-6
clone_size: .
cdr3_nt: TGTGCCAGCAGCCTTCGAGATAGCGGGAGTCTAGAGACCCAGTACTTC
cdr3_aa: CASSLRDSGSLETQYF